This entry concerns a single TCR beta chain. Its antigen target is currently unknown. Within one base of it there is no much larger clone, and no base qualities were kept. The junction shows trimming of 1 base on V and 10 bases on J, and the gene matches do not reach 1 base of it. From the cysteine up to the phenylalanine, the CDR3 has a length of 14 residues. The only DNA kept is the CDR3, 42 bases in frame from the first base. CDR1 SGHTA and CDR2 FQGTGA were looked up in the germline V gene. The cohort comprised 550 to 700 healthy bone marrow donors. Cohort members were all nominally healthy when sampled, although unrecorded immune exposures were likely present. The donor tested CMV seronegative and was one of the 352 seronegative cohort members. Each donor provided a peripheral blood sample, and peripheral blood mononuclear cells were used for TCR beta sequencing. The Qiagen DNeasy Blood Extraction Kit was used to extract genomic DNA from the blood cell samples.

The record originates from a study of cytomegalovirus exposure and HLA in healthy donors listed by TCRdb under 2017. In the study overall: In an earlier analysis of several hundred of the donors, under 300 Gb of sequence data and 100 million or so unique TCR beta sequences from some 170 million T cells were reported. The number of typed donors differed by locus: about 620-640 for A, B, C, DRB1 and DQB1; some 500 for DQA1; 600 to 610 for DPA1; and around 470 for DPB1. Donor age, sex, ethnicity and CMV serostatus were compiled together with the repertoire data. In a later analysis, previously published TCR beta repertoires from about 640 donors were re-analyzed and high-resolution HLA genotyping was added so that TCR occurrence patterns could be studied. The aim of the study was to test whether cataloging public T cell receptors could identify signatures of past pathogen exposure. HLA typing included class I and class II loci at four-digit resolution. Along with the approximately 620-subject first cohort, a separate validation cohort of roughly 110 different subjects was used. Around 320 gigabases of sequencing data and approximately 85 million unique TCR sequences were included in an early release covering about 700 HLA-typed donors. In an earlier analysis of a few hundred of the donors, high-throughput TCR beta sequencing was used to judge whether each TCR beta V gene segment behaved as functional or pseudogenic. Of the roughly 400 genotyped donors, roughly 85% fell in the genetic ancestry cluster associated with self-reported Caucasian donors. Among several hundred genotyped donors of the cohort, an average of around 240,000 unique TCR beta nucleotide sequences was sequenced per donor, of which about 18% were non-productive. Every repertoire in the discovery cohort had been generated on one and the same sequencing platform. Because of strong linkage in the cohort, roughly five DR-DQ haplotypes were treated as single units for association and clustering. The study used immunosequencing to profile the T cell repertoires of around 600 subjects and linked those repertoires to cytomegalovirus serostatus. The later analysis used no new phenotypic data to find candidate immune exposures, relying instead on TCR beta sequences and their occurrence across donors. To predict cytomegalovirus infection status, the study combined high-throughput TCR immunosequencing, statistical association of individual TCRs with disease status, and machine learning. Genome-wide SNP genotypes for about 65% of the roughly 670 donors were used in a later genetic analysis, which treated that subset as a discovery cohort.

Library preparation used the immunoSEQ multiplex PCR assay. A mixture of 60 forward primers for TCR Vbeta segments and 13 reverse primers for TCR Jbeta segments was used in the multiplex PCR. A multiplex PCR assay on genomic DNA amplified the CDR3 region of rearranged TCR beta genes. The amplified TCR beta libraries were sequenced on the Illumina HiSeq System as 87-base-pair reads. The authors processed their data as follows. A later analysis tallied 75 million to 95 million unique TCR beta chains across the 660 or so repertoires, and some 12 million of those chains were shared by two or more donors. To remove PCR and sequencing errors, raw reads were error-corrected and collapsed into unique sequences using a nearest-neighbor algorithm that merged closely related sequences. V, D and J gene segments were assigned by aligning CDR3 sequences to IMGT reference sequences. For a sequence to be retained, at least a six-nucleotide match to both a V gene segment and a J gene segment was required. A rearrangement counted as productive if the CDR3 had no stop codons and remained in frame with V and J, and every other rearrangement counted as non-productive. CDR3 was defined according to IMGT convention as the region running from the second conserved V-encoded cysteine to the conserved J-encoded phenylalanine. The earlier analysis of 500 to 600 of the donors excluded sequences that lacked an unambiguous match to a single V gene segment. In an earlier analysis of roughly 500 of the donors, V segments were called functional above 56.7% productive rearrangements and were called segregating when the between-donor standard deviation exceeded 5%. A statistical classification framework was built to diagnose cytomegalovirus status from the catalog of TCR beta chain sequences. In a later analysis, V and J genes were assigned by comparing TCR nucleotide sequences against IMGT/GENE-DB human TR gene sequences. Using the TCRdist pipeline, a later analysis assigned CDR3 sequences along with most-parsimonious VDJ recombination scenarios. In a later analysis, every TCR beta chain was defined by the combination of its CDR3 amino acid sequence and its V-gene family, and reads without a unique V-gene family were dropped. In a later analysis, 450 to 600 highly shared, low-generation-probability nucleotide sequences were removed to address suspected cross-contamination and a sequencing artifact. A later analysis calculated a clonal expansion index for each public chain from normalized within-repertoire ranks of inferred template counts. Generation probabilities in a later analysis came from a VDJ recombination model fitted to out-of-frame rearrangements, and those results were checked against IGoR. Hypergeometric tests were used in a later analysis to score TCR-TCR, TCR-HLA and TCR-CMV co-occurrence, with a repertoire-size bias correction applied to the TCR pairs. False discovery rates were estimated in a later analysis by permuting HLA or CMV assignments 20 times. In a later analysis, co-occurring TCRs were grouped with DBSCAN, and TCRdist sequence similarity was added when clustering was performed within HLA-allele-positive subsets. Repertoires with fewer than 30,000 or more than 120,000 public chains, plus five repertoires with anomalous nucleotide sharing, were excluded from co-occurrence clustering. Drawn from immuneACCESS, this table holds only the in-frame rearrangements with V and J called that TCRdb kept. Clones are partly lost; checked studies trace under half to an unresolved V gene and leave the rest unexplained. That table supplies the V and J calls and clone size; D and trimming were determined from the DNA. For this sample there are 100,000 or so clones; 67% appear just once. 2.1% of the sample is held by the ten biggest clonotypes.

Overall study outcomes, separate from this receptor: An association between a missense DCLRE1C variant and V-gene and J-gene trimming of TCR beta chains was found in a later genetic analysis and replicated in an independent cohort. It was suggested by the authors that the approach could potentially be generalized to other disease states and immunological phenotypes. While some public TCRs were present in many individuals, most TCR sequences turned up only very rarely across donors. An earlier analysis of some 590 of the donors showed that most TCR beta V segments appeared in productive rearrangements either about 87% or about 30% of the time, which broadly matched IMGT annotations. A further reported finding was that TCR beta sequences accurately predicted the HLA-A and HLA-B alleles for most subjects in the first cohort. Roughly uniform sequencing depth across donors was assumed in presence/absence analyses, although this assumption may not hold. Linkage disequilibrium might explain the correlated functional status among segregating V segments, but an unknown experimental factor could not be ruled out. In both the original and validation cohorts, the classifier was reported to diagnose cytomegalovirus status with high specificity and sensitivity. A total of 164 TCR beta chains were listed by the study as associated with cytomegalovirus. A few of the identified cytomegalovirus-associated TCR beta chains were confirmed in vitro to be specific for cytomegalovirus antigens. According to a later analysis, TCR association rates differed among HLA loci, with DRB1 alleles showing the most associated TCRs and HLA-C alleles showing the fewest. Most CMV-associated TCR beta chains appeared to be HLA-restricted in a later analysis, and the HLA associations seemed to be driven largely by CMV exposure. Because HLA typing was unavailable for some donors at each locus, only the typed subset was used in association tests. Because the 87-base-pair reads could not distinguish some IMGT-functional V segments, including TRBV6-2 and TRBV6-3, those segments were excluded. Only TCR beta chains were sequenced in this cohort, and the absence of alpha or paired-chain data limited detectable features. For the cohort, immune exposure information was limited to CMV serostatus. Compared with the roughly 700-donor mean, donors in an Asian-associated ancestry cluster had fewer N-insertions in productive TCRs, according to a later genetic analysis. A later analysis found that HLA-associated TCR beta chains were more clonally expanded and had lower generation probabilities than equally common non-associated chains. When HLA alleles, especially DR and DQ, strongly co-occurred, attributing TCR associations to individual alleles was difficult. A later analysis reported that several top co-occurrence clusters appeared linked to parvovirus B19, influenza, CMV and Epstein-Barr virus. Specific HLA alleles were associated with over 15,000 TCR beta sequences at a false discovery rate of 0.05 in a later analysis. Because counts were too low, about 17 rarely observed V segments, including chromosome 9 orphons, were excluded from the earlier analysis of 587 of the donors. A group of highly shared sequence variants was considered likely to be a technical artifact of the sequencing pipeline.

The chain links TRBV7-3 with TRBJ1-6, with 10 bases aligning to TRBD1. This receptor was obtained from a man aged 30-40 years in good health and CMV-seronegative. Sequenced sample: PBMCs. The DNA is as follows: TGTGCCAGCAGCTTAAGGGACAGGGGATCACCCCTCCACTTT. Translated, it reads CASSLRDRGSPLHF.